This T cell receptor (beta chain) was recovered during a study of blood T cell repertoires in COVID-19. In the study overall: Acute-phase and convalescent COVID-19 samples originated in the United States, Italy and Spain. The cDNA or gDNA used as material had been derived from T cells, B-cell-depleted T cells, or PBMCs.

CDR3 length equals 16 residues. Germline V gene sequence: CDR1 SGHNT, CDR2 YYREEE (reference sequence). Trimming took 4 bases from V and 3 from J, leaving 19 bases between them. In the study's own analysis: For nucleated cells, counts were estimated from reference gene primer amplification. Data came from immunoSEQ multiplex PCR; TCRdb stores just in-frame clones and leaves some out. V, J and clone size are those of that table, while D and trimming were read from the DNA. The data show some 180,000 clones, 83% seen once. The sequencing sample was made of peripheral blood. This receptor was obtained from an elderly woman with acute or convalescent COVID-19. This chain joins TRBV5-4 and TRBJ2-5; TRBD1 might be the D (5 bases). CDR3 nucleotides: TGTGCCAGCAGCCCATCCGCTAGACAGACCAAAGAGACCCAGTACTTC. Protein sequence: CASSPSARQTKETQYF.